This TCR beta chain emerged from a study of cytomegalovirus exposure and HLA in healthy donors. Study-wide context: Earlier, roughly 180 million T cells were analyzed, and around 100 million unique TCR beta sequences were found among them.

As to this clone: Its antigen is unidentified.

Germline trimming cut 11 bases from V and 7 bases from J; bases unmatched to any gene: 4. The CDR3 loop spans 13 amino acids. Germline V CDR1 and CDR2: MDHEN, SYDVKM. PCR employed 60 Vbeta and 13 Jbeta primers. TCRdb's copy holds only in-frame clones and misses some; the assay was immunoSEQ multiplex PCR. This sample yields some 200,000 clones, of which around 81% are seen a single time; 2% to 2.5% belongs to the top ten. Regarding the study as a whole: Both high specificity and high sensitivity reportedly marked the classifier's diagnosis of cytomegalovirus status. Several of the most significant clusters appeared linked to common viral pathogens, based on a later analysis.

The chain couples TRBV28 to TRBJ2-1; 14 bases agree with TRBD2. The sample comprised PBMCs. This clonotype was obtained from a woman under 40 in good health and CMV-seronegative. CDR3 bases: TGTGCCGGCGGGACTAGCGGGAGAAATGAGCAGTTCTTC. Translated: CAGGTSGRNEQFF.